This is a list of T cell receptor beta chains from one sample in a study of T-cell reconstitution after alpha-beta-depleted transplantation in children. TCRdb re-analysed the PCR reads in MiXCR, keeping a single row per CDR3 protein. Counted here are some 80,000 distinct CDR3 sequences, approximately 18% occurring once; the ten biggest clones make up about half. Source: PBMCs, mostly from graft donor cells, taken 360 days after TCRalphabeta/CD19-depleted stem cell transplant. Receptors were obtained from a male patient between 2 and 10 years old who had a stem cell transplant for acute lymphoblastic leukemia, so the T cells may come from the graft donor. Both conserved end residues are part of each CDR3. D genes are given only for firm matches. Not all rows give a size; the values are once, few, many and, for expanded clones, a class.

CDR3aa: CASSVDVGLAPYEQYF; CDR3nt: TGTGCCAGCAGCGTAGATGTGGGACTAGCTCCCTACGAGCAGTACTTC; d_gene: TRBD2; abundance: few; v_gene: TRBV9; j_gene: TRBJ2-7; len: 16
CDR3aa: CASSFGREWINEQFF; CDR3nt: TGCGCCAGCAGCTTTGGGCGGGAGTGGATTAATGAGCAGTTCTTC; d_gene: TRBD2; abundance: few; v_gene: TRBV5-1; j_gene: TRBJ2-1; len: 15
CDR3aa: CASSQLAGVNEQFF; CDR3nt: TGTGCCAGCAGCCAGCTAGCGGGAGTCAATGAGCAGTTCTTC; d_gene: TRBD2; abundance: few; v_gene: TRBV3-1; j_gene: TRBJ2-1; len: 14
CDR3aa: CASRFRLDQPQHF; CDR3nt: TGTGCCAGTAGATTTCGGCTGGATCAGCCCCAGCATTTT; d_gene: NA; abundance: NA; v_gene: TRBV19; j_gene: TRBJ1-5; len: 13
CDR3aa: CASSFGGRVEQYF; CDR3nt: TGTGCCAGCAGTTTTGGGGGTCGGGTCGAGCAGTACTTC; d_gene: NA; abundance: many; v_gene: TRBV28; j_gene: TRBJ2-7; len: 13
CDR3aa: CASSLRDSAISGNTIYF; CDR3nt: TGTGCCAGCAGTTTAAGGGACAGTGCTATCTCTGGAAACACCATATATTTT; d_gene: TRBD1; abundance: NA; v_gene: TRBV12-3/TRBV12-4; j_gene: TRBJ1-3; len: 17
CDR3aa: CASSNDRGLYEQYF; CDR3nt: TGTGCCAGCAGCAATGACAGGGGATTGTACGAGCAGTACTTC; d_gene: TRBD1; abundance: many; v_gene: TRBV3-1; j_gene: TRBJ2-7; len: 14
CDR3aa: CASSIKLAGGTGELFF; CDR3nt: TGTGCCAGTAGTATCAAACTAGCGGGAGGCACCGGGGAGCTGTTTTTT; d_gene: TRBD2; abundance: NA; v_gene: TRBV19; j_gene: TRBJ2-2; len: 16
CDR3aa: CASSSGVDYNEQFF; CDR3nt: TGTGCCAGCAGCTCAGGGGTTGACTACAATGAGCAGTTCTTC; d_gene: NA; abundance: few; v_gene: TRBV11-3; j_gene: TRBJ2-1; len: 14
CDR3aa: CAIGRGEGQPQHF; CDR3nt: TGTGCCATCGGTCGAGGGGAGGGCCAGCCCCAGCATTTT; d_gene: NA; abundance: few; v_gene: TRBV10-3; j_gene: TRBJ1-5; len: 13
CDR3aa: CASSLGTGSYEQYF; CDR3nt: TGTGCCAGCAGCCTAGGGACAGGGTCCTACGAGCAGTACTTC; d_gene: TRBD1; abundance: many; v_gene: TRBV7-9; j_gene: TRBJ2-7; len: 14
CDR3aa: CASSDRKNWNEKLFF; CDR3nt: TGTGCCAGCAGTGATCGGAAAAATTGGAATGAAAAACTGTTTTTT; d_gene: NA; abundance: few; v_gene: TRBV2; j_gene: TRBJ1-4; len: 15
CDR3aa: CASRTAGYVNTEAFF; CDR3nt: TGTGCCAGCAGAACCGCGGGCTACGTGAACACTGAAGCTTTCTTT; d_gene: NA; abundance: few; v_gene: TRBV6-1; j_gene: TRBJ1-1; len: 15
CDR3aa: CASSDGAGRRNYGYTF; CDR3nt: TGTGCCAGCAGCGACGGTGCGGGGAGACGGAACTATGGCTACACCTTC; d_gene: NA; abundance: many; v_gene: TRBV7-9; j_gene: TRBJ1-2; len: 16
CDR3aa: CSVEEELAGGPGFFYEQYF; CDR3nt: TGCAGCGTTGAAGAGGAGCTAGCGGGAGGGCCTGGATTTTTCTACGAGCAGTACTTC; d_gene: TRBD2; abundance: many; v_gene: TRBV29-1; j_gene: TRBJ2-7; len: 19
CDR3aa: CASSPLTSGGEETQYF; CDR3nt: TGTGCCAGCAGTCCCCTGACTAGCGGAGGGGAAGAGACCCAGTACTTC; d_gene: TRBD2; abundance: many; v_gene: TRBV12-3/TRBV12-4; j_gene: TRBJ2-5; len: 16
CDR3aa: CASSLQWNTEAFF; CDR3nt: TGTGCCAGCAGTTTGCAGTGGAACACTGAAGCTTTCTTT; d_gene: NA; abundance: NA; v_gene: TRBV12-3/TRBV12-4; j_gene: TRBJ1-1; len: 13
CDR3aa: CASSLNSQGAKIPLHF; CDR3nt: TGTGCCAGCAGCTTAAATTCCCAGGGGGCTAAAATTCCCCTCCACTTT; d_gene: TRBD1; abundance: many; v_gene: TRBV7-9; j_gene: TRBJ1-6; len: 16
CDR3aa: CAMGKASNGEQFF; CDR3nt: TGTGCCATGGGGAAGGCCTCTAACGGTGAGCAGTTCTTC; d_gene: NA; abundance: NA; v_gene: TRBV10-3; j_gene: TRBJ2-1; len: 13
CDR3aa: CASRQGQGAYEQYF; CDR3nt: TGTGCCAGCCGTCAGGGACAGGGCGCCTACGAGCAGTACTTC; d_gene: TRBD1; abundance: large; v_gene: TRBV12-3/TRBV12-4; j_gene: TRBJ2-7; len: 14
CDR3aa: CASSTRPPRSYEQYF; CDR3nt: TGTGCCAGCAGTACCCGACCACCCCGCTCCTACGAGCAGTACTTC; d_gene: NA; abundance: many; v_gene: TRBV12-3/TRBV12-4; j_gene: TRBJ2-7; len: 15
CDR3aa: CASRPGTGGTGELFF; CDR3nt: TGTGCCAGCAGGCCCGGGACAGGGGGCACCGGGGAGCTGTTTTTT; d_gene: TRBD1; abundance: few; v_gene: TRBV6-1; j_gene: TRBJ2-2; len: 15
CDR3aa: CASSLRQGAQKEQYF; CDR3nt: TGTGCCAGCAGCCTCCGACAGGGGGCGCAGAAGGAGCAGTACTTC; d_gene: TRBD1; abundance: many; v_gene: TRBV7-9; j_gene: TRBJ2-7; len: 15
CDR3aa: CASSENEGRSSGANVLTF; CDR3nt: TGTGCCAGCAGTGAAAATGAGGGCAGAAGCTCTGGGGCCAACGTCCTGACTTTC; d_gene: NA; abundance: NA; v_gene: TRBV2; j_gene: TRBJ2-6; len: 18
CDR3aa: CASSERYVASSLHYCTDTQYF; CDR3nt: TGTGCCAGCAGCGAACGTTATGTGGCTAGTTCCCTTCACTATTGCACAGATACGCAGTATTTT; d_gene: NA; abundance: few; v_gene: TRBV21-1; j_gene: TRBJ2-3; len: 21
CDR3aa: CASSPGLKETQYF; CDR3nt: TGCGCCAGCAGCCCCGGGCTAAAAGAGACCCAGTACTTC; d_gene: NA; abundance: NA; v_gene: TRBV5-1; j_gene: TRBJ2-5; len: 13
CDR3aa: CAIGAYNEQFF; CDR3nt: TGTGCCATCGGGGCCTACAATGAGCAGTTCTTC; d_gene: NA; abundance: few; v_gene: TRBV6-5; j_gene: TRBJ2-1; len: 11
CDR3aa: CASSNLTSYNEQFF; CDR3nt: TGCGCCAGCAGCAACTTGACCTCCTACAATGAGCAGTTCTTC; d_gene: NA; abundance: NA; v_gene: TRBV5-1; j_gene: TRBJ2-1; len: 14
CDR3aa: CASSSNQAQYF; CDR3nt: TGTGCCAGCAGCTCCAACCAAGCCCAGTACTTC; d_gene: NA; abundance: few; v_gene: TRBV7-9; j_gene: TRBJ2-7; len: 11
CDR3aa: CASSLLKYEQFF; CDR3nt: TGCGCCAGCAGCCTACTGAAGTATGAGCAGTTCTTC; d_gene: NA; abundance: many; v_gene: TRBV5-1; j_gene: TRBJ2-1; len: 12
CDR3aa: CASSGQMNTEAFF; CDR3nt: TGTGCCAGCAGTGGACAGATGAACACTGAAGCTTTCTTT; d_gene: NA; abundance: few; v_gene: TRBV12-3/TRBV12-4; j_gene: TRBJ1-1; len: 13
CDR3aa: CASSLVPLAGGPDEQFF; CDR3nt: TGTGCCAGCAGCTTAGTACCCCTAGCGGGAGGGCCTGATGAGCAGTTCTTC; d_gene: TRBD2; abundance: NA; v_gene: TRBV7-6; j_gene: TRBJ2-1; len: 17
CDR3aa: CSAADRGYEQYF; CDR3nt: TGCAGTGCAGCGGACAGGGGCTACGAGCAGTACTTC; d_gene: TRBD1; abundance: few; v_gene: TRBV20-1; j_gene: TRBJ2-7; len: 12
CDR3aa: CASSEAYEQYF; CDR3nt: TGTGCCAGCAGTGAGGCCTACGAGCAGTACTTC; d_gene: NA; abundance: few; v_gene: TRBV2; j_gene: TRBJ2-7; len: 11
CDR3aa: CASPPRQGTYEQYF; CDR3nt: TGTGCTAGCCCCCCCCGCCAGGGTACGTACGAGCAGTACTTC; d_gene: NA; abundance: few; v_gene: TRBV7-7; j_gene: TRBJ2-7; len: 14
CDR3aa: CASSSSGLAGGPYNEQFF; CDR3nt: TGTGCCAGCAGTTCCTCGGGACTAGCGGGAGGGCCCTACAATGAGCAGTTCTTC; d_gene: TRBD2; abundance: few; v_gene: TRBV6-5; j_gene: TRBJ2-1; len: 18
CDR3aa: CASSQDRGPGYGYTF; CDR3nt: TGTGCCAGCAGCCAAGATCGGGGTCCCGGATATGGCTACACCTTC; d_gene: NA; abundance: NA; v_gene: TRBV4-2; j_gene: TRBJ1-2; len: 15
CDR3aa: CASSFGQFGYTF; CDR3nt: TGTGCCAGCAGCTTCGGACAGTTTGGCTACACCTTC; d_gene: NA; abundance: NA; v_gene: TRBV7-9; j_gene: TRBJ1-2; len: 12
CDR3aa: CASSQPGGGAGTEAFF; CDR3nt: TGTGCCAGCAGCCAGCCCGGAGGAGGGGCTGGCACTGAAGCTTTCTTT; d_gene: NA; abundance: few; v_gene: TRBV4-2; j_gene: TRBJ1-1; len: 16
CDR3aa: CATGRLLARNIQYF; CDR3nt: TGTGCCACAGGCCGTTTGCTAGCTCGAAACATTCAGTACTTC; d_gene: NA; abundance: NA; v_gene: TRBV5-8; j_gene: TRBJ2-4; len: 14
CDR3aa: CSARDADYGYTF; CDR3nt: TGCAGTGCTAGAGATGCGGACTATGGCTACACCTTC; d_gene: NA; abundance: NA; v_gene: TRBV20-1; j_gene: TRBJ1-2; len: 12
CDR3aa: CASSTSGGLAGQNIQYF; CDR3nt: TGTGCCAGCAGCACCTCGGGTGGGCTAGCGGGGCAAAACATTCAGTACTTC; d_gene: TRBD2; abundance: few; v_gene: TRBV7-9; j_gene: TRBJ2-4; len: 17
CDR3aa: CASRRTSGGNEQYF; CDR3nt: TGTGCCAGCCGAAGAACTAGCGGAGGGAACGAGCAGTACTTC; d_gene: TRBD2; abundance: NA; v_gene: TRBV2; j_gene: TRBJ2-7; len: 14
CDR3aa: CASSLRGRYQETQYF; CDR3nt: TGCGCCAGCAGCTTGCGCGGGAGGTACCAAGAGACCCAGTACTTC; d_gene: TRBD2; abundance: NA; v_gene: TRBV5-1; j_gene: TRBJ2-5; len: 15
CDR3aa: CASSQSSFSAIGTQYF; CDR3nt: TGTGCCAGCAGCCAGAGTAGCTTTTCTGCGATTGGGACCCAGTACTTC; d_gene: NA; abundance: NA; v_gene: TRBV3-1; j_gene: TRBJ2-5; len: 16
CDR3aa: CASSLVFSGDNNEQFF; CDR3nt: TGTGCCAGCAGCTTGGTATTTAGCGGGGATAACAATGAGCAGTTCTTC; d_gene: TRBD2; abundance: NA; v_gene: TRBV5-6; j_gene: TRBJ2-1; len: 16
CDR3aa: CASSLFQPGPYGYTF; CDR3nt: TGTGCCAGCAGTTTATTTCAGCCAGGGCCCTATGGCTACACCTTC; d_gene: NA; abundance: few; v_gene: TRBV12-3/TRBV12-4; j_gene: TRBJ1-2; len: 15
CDR3aa: CCARSPAPRANYGYTF; CDR3nt: TGCTGTGCTAGGTCGCCTGCCCCGCGAGCTAACTATGGCTACACCTTC; d_gene: NA; abundance: once; v_gene: TRBV20-1; j_gene: TRBJ1-2; len: 16
CDR3aa: CATSDSKPNQPQHF; CDR3nt: TGTGCCACCAGTGATTCGAAGCCCAATCAGCCCCAGCATTTT; d_gene: NA; abundance: few; v_gene: TRBV24-1; j_gene: TRBJ1-5; len: 14
CDR3aa: CATESHGSGKNIQYF; CDR3nt: TGTGCCACGGAATCCCATGGTAGCGGTAAAAACATTCAGTACTTC; d_gene: NA; abundance: NA; v_gene: TRBV6-1; j_gene: TRBJ2-4; len: 15
CDR3aa: CASSPGTGEGEQFF; CDR3nt: TGCGCCAGCAGCCCAGGGACAGGGGAAGGGGAGCAGTTCTTC; d_gene: TRBD1; abundance: few; v_gene: TRBV5-1; j_gene: TRBJ2-1; len: 14
CDR3aa: CASSSVLAGVGTQYF; CDR3nt: TGTGCCAGCAGTTCGGTCCTAGCGGGAGTAGGGACCCAGTACTTC; d_gene: TRBD2; abundance: few; v_gene: TRBV12-3/TRBV12-4; j_gene: TRBJ2-5; len: 15
CDR3aa: CASSYQANTEAFF; CDR3nt: TGTGCCAGCAGTTACCAGGCGAACACTGAAGCTTTCTTT; d_gene: NA; abundance: few; v_gene: TRBV6-5; j_gene: TRBJ1-1; len: 13
CDR3aa: CSANGAVYNEQFF; CDR3nt: TGCAGTGCTAACGGGGCCGTCTACAATGAGCAGTTCTTC; d_gene: NA; abundance: NA; v_gene: TRBV20-1; j_gene: TRBJ2-1; len: 13
CDR3aa: CASSSTGVTEAFF; CDR3nt: TGTGCCAGCAGCTCGACAGGGGTCACTGAAGCTTTCTTT; d_gene: TRBD1; abundance: few; v_gene: TRBV7-9; j_gene: TRBJ1-1; len: 13